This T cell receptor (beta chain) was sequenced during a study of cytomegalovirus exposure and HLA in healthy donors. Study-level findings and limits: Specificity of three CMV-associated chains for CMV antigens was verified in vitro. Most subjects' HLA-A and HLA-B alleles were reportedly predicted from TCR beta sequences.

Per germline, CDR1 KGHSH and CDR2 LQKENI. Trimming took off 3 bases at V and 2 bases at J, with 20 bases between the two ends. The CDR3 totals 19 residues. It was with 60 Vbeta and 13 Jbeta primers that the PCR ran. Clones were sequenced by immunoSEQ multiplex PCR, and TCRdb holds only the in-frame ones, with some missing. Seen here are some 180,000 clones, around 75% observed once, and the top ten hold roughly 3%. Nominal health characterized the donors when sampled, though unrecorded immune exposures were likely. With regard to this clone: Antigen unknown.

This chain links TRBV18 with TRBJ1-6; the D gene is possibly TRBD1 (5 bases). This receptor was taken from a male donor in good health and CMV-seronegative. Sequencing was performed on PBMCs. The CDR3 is CASSPGSETAKPYNSPLHF. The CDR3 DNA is TGTGCCAGCTCACCCGGATCCGAGACAGCCAAACCCTATAATTCACCCCTCCACTTT.